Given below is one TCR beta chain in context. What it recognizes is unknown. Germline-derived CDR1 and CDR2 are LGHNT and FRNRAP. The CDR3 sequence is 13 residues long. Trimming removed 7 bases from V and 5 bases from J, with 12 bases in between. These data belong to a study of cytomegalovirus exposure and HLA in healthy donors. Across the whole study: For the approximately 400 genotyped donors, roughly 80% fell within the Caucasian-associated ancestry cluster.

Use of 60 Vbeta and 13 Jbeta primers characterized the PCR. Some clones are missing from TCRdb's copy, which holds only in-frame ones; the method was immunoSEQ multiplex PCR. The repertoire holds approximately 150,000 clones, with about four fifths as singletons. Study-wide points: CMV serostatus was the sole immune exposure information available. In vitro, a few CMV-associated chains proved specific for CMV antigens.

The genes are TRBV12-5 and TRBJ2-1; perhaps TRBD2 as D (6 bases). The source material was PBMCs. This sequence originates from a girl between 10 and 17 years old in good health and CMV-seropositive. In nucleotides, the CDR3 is TGTGCTAGTGCCTTGGGGGGTGACAATGAGCAGTTCTTC. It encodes CASALGGDNEQFF.